A selection of T cell receptor beta chains follows, all from one sample in a study of T cell responses to AZD1222 COVID-19 vaccine. Data came from immunoSEQ multiplex PCR; TCRdb stores just in-frame clones and leaves some out. This sample has about 150,000 clones, with 80% to 90% found just once. Specimen: peripheral blood, collected on day 0 of AZD1222 vaccination. Source of these receptors: an adult in good health. CDR3s include the opening cysteine and the closing phenylalanine or tryptophan. The D gene is left open where the match is weak. Size is stated for part of the rows, as once, few or many counts, or as a class when the clone is expanded.

size: NA; D: TRBD1; V: TRBV28; J: TRBJ1-4; CDR3: CASRLRQGRKATNEKLFF
size: once; D: NA; V: TRBV18; J: TRBJ1-2; CDR3: CASSPVQRTNYGYTF
size: NA; D: NA; V: TRBV30; J: TRBJ1-6; CDR3: CASKGQGGSYNSPLHF
size: NA; D: TRBD1; V: TRBV6-5; J: TRBJ1-2; CDR3: CASIGAGGSYGYTF
size: few; D: NA; V: TRBV3-1/TRBV3-2; J: TRBJ1-3; CDR3: CASSQAPLGGTIYF
size: NA; D: NA; V: TRBV9; J: TRBJ2-2; CDR3: CASSVVSLTGELFF
size: NA; D: NA; V: TRBV7-6; J: TRBJ2-1; CDR3: CASSPSGGVSYNEQFF
size: NA; D: NA; V: TRBV6-2/TRBV6-3; J: TRBJ2-7; CDR3: CASSFQLDIRLHYEQYF
size: NA; D: NA; V: TRBV4-1; J: TRBJ1-1; CDR3: CASSHFGGYRGAFF
size: NA; D: TRBD1; V: TRBV2; J: TRBJ1-2; CDR3: CASRQGSYGYTF
size: NA; D: NA; V: TRBV7-9; J: TRBJ2-5; CDR3: CASSTLASGTRSFRAETQYF
size: once; D: TRBD2; V: TRBV3-1/TRBV3-2; J: TRBJ2-2; CDR3: CASSQEKRGLAGSRLTGELFF
size: NA; D: TRBD2; V: TRBV4-1; J: TRBJ2-3; CDR3: CASSYGTSGRSGQYF
size: NA; D: NA; V: TRBV5-8; J: TRBJ1-1; CDR3: CASSLGNGLMNTEAFF
size: NA; D: TRBD1; V: TRBV6-5; J: TRBJ1-2; CDR3: CASSSRQGNYGYTF
size: few; D: NA; V: TRBV30; J: TRBJ2-2; CDR3: CARPSPRTGELFF
size: NA; D: NA; V: TRBV7-2; J: TRBJ2-3; CDR3: CASSLVGTDTQYF
size: once; D: NA; V: TRBV3-1/TRBV3-2; J: TRBJ1-6; CDR3: CASSRRGGNSPLHF
size: NA; D: NA; V: TRBV6-5; J: TRBJ2-7; CDR3: CASSYSGVGHYEQYF
size: NA; D: NA; V: TRBV10-3; J: TRBJ1-4; CDR3: CAISGGANEKLFF
size: NA; D: NA; V: TRBV28; J: TRBJ1-4; CDR3: CASKDSLTNEKLFF
size: NA; D: TRBD1; V: TRBV5-4; J: TRBJ2-5; CDR3: CASSNTGGKETQYF
size: NA; D: NA; V: TRBV28; J: TRBJ2-3; CDR3: CASSRAWDTQYF
size: NA; D: NA; V: TRBV11-3; J: TRBJ2-3; CDR3: CASSYGDTQYF
size: NA; D: NA; V: TRBV20-1; J: TRBJ2-4; CDR3: CSGPTGNIQYF
size: NA; D: NA; V: TRBV6-2/TRBV6-3; J: TRBJ1-1; CDR3: CASSFSPGDGTEAFF
size: NA; D: TRBD2; V: TRBV7-8; J: TRBJ2-5; CDR3: CASSPGLARLLGETQYF
size: NA; D: TRBD2; V: TRBV7-2; J: TRBJ2-7; CDR3: CASSFGLAGNEQYF
size: NA; D: NA; V: TRBV7-3; J: TRBJ2-5; CDR3: CASSFSRQETQYF
size: NA; D: NA; V: TRBV6-6; J: TRBJ2-1; CDR3: CASSYGVDNEQFF
size: NA; D: NA; V: TRBV15; J: TRBJ1-1; CDR3: CATSRSIGGLTEAFF
size: NA; D: TRBD1; V: TRBV6-1; J: TRBJ1-2; CDR3: CASSEIWRLGTGHYGYTF
size: NA; D: NA; V: TRBV6-1; J: TRBJ1-5; CDR3: CASSEAGGLSNQPQHF
size: NA; D: NA; V: TRBV21-1; J: TRBJ1-1; CDR3: CASSKRPGIEPHGTEAFF
size: NA; D: NA; V: TRBV11-2; J: TRBJ2-2; CDR3: CASSLDPGTGELFF
size: NA; D: NA; V: TRBV7-2; J: TRBJ1-6; CDR3: CASSLRGSPLHF
size: NA; D: NA; V: TRBV30; J: TRBJ2-7; CDR3: CARSGQGSYEQYF
size: NA; D: NA; V: TRBV20-1; J: TRBJ1-1; CDR3: CSASDRGPGGTEAFF
size: NA; D: TRBD1; V: TRBV28; J: TRBJ1-2; CDR3: CASRRRTGGTGYTF
size: NA; D: NA; V: TRBV6-1; J: TRBJ1-5; CDR3: CASSYDAAPNQPQHF
size: NA; D: NA; V: TRBV2; J: TRBJ2-3; CDR3: CASSVELDTDTQYF
size: NA; D: NA; V: TRBV24-1; J: TRBJ2-2; CDR3: CATSVGSGDTGELFF
size: NA; D: NA; V: TRBV6-5; J: TRBJ2-3; CDR3: CASPGADTQYF